The entry below gives a single TCR beta chain sequence along with its context. This sample is drawn from a study of blood T cell repertoires in COVID-19. Germline V gene sequence: CDR1 MDHEN, CDR2 SYDVKM. CDR3 length: 14 residues. V was pared by 4 bases and J by 2 bases, with 2 bases of the junction left unmatched. Repertoires were generated with immunoSEQ multiplex PCR, while TCRdb's copy carries only in-frame clones and drops some. Of tens of thousands of clones listed, roughly 75% are singletons. This TCR came from a man in his 70s with acute or convalescent COVID-19. Material for sequencing was peripheral blood. This chain connects TRBV28 to TRBJ1-5, with 7 bases lining up with TRBD1. In DNA, the CDR3 is TGTGCCAGCAGTTCCGGACAGGGCAATCAGCCCCAGCATTTT. Its translation: CASSSGQGNQPQHF.